The rows below give T cell receptor beta chains drawn from one sample of a study of metastatic and nonmetastatic thyroid tumors. Through MiXCR, TCRdb re-clonotyped the PCR reads. The sample yields approximately 32,000 clones, approximately 31% seen once. Sequencing was carried out using tumor tissue. These receptors all stem from a female donor with papillary thyroid cancer or a benign thyroid nodule (not recorded which). Some clones in this sample may be carry-over from other donors' samples. CDR3s include the opening cysteine and the closing phenylalanine or tryptophan. The order of the fields is D gene, clone size, V gene, J gene, CDR3 protein, CDR3 DNA. The D gene is left open where the match is weak. Size is omitted from some rows. Given values are once, few, many or a class for expanded clones.

>.|few|TRBV6-1|TRBJ2-5
CASSAREGEGTETQYF
TGTGCCAGCAGTGCGCGCGAGGGAGAGGGGACGGAGACCCAGTACTTC
>.|few|TRBV19|TRBJ2-1
CASSSKFLYNEQFF
TGTGCCAGTAGTTCGAAGTTTCTGTACAATGAGCAGTTCTTC
>.|once|TRBV5-1|TRBJ1-2
CASSLSLAQAYGYTF
TGCGCCAGCAGCTTGTCTCTTGCGCAGGCTTATGGCTACACCTTC
>.|.|TRBV20-1|TRBJ2-7
CSARSPRGYEQYF
TGCAGTGCTAGAAGCCCCCGAGGGTACGAGCAGTACTTC
>.|.|TRBV7-3|TRBJ2-3
CASSPWGRSTDTQYF
TGTGCCAGCAGCCCCTGGGGGCGTAGTACAGATACGCAGTATTTT
>TRBD1|few|TRBV27|TRBJ2-5
CASSLSQGAWETQYF
TGTGCCAGCAGTTTATCGCAGGGGGCTTGGGAGACCCAGTACTTC
>.|.|TRBV11-2|TRBJ2-1
CASSLVRNGGGWSSYNEQFF
TGTGCCAGCAGCTTAGTTCGAAACGGGGGCGGGTGGAGCTCCTACAATGAGCAGTTCTTC
>.|.|TRBV5-1|TRBJ2-7
CANSLGMVAGLSEQYF
TGCGCCAACAGCTTGGGGATGGTTGCGGGACTCTCGGAGCAGTACTTC
>.|few|TRBV29-1|TRBJ2-7
CSVALGYEQYF
TGCAGCGTTGCATTGGGCTACGAGCAGTACTTC
>.|.|TRBV6-5|TRBJ2-1
CASSYRLYNEQFF
TGTGCCAGCAGTTACCGCCTCTACAATGAGCAGTTCTTC
>.|few|TRBV6-1|TRBJ2-1
CASSEGTTAFQYNEQFF
TGTGCCAGCAGTGAGGGGACGACTGCCTTTCAGTACAATGAGCAGTTCTTC
>TRBD2|.|TRBV4-3|TRBJ2-1
CASSVRLAALAYNEQFF
TGCGCCAGCAGCGTCCGACTAGCGGCACTGGCCTACAATGAGCAGTTCTTC
>.|.|TRBV12-3/TRBV12-4|TRBJ1-2
CASTIGRAHGYTF
TGTGCCAGCACCATCGGTAGGGCCCATGGCTACACCTTC
>.|.|TRBV6-9|TRBJ2-2
CASSYLKNTGELFF
TGTGCCAGCAGTTATTTGAAGAACACCGGGGAGCTGTTTTTT
>.|few|TRBV6-1|TRBJ2-7
CASSTGDGSYEQYF
TGTGCCAGCAGTACCGGGGACGGCTCCTACGAGCAGTACTTC
>.|.|TRBV11-2|TRBJ1-2
CASSLKSGSGYTF
TGTGCCAGCAGCTTAAAGTCAGGATCTGGCTACACCTTC
>TRBD1|.|TRBV4-2|TRBJ2-6
CASSQDRGPGSGANVLTF
TGTGCCAGCAGCCAGGACAGGGGACCGGGGTCTGGGGCCAACGTCCTGACTTTC
>.|few|TRBV11-1|TRBJ1-2
CASSQDGLYGYTF
TGTGCCAGCAGCCAGGACGGTCTCTATGGCTACACCTTC
>TRBD2|many|TRBV28|TRBJ2-7
CASKAGGTDEQYF
TGTGCCAGCAAGGCGGGAGGTACCGACGAGCAGTACTTC
>.|.|TRBV19|TRBJ2-1
CASSPQGLYNEQFF
TGTGCCAGTAGTCCCCAGGGCCTTTACAATGAGCAGTTCTTC
>.|few|TRBV30|TRBJ2-6
CAWSHSGANVLTF
TGTGCCTGGTCCCACTCTGGGGCCAACGTCCTGACTTTC
>TRBD2|.|TRBV15|TRBJ2-1
CATGDSGRIWRFF
TGTGCCACCGGGGATAGCGGGAGAATCTGGCGGTTCTTC
>TRBD2|few|TRBV27|TRBJ2-7
CASRGLAGRYEQYF
TGTGCCAGCAGGGGACTAGCGGGACGCTACGAGCAGTACTTC
>TRBD1|few|TRBV28|TRBJ1-5
CASRRDRGSWQPQHF
TGTGCCAGCAGACGGGACAGGGGTTCTTGGCAGCCCCAGCATTTT
>.|.|TRBV5-1|TRBJ1-3
CASSLGPVSSGNTIYF
TGCGCCAGCAGCTTGGGCCCGGTGAGCTCTGGAAACACCATATATTTT
>.|once|TRBV5-4|TRBJ1-6
CASSLGRANSPLHF
TGTGCCAGCAGCTTGGGCAGGGCTAATTCACCCCTCCACTTT
>.|.|TRBV28|TRBJ2-7
CASTTTYEQYF
TGTGCCAGCACCACGACCTACGAGCAGTACTTC
>TRBD2|.|TRBV14|TRBJ2-2
CASSPAGLAGSPGELFF
TGTGCCAGCAGTCCCGCGGGCCTAGCGGGGTCCCCCGGGGAGCTGTTTTTT
>.|few|TRBV28|TRBJ1-6
CASSARDLPLHF
TGTGCCAGCAGTGCTCGGGACTTACCCCTCCACTTT
>.|few|TRBV12-5|TRBJ2-1
CASGFSGTGAYNEQFF
TGTGCTAGTGGTTTTAGCGGAACCGGGGCCTACAATGAGCAGTTCTTC
>.|.|TRBV30|TRBJ1-3
CASYTRTGGNTIYF
TGTGCCAGTTACACAAGGACGGGTGGAAACACCATATATTTT
>TRBD2|.|TRBV7-8|TRBJ2-3
CASSPRTRPDAQYF
TGTGCCAGCAGCCCTCGGACTAGGCCCGATGCGCAGTATTTT
>.|.|TRBV20-1|TRBJ2-6
CSAPGSSGANVLTF
TGCAGTGCCCCCGGCAGCTCTGGGGCCAACGTCCTGACTTTC
>.|many|TRBV19|TRBJ2-1
CASSHRGGNEQFF
TGTGCCAGTTCCCACCGAGGAGGCAATGAGCAGTTCTTC
>.|.|TRBV10-1|TRBJ2-1
CASSESYSDEQFF
TGCGCCAGCAGTGAGTCGTATTCCGATGAGCAGTTCTTC
>.|.|TRBV28|TRBJ2-7
CASSLGSASYEQYF
TGTGCCAGCAGTTTAGGTTCAGCATCCTACGAGCAGTACTTC
>TRBD1|many|TRBV2|TRBJ2-7
CASSVGDSPTDEQYF
TGTGCCAGCAGTGTAGGGGACAGCCCTACAGACGAGCAGTACTTC
>TRBD1|.|TRBV6-1|TRBJ1-2
CASSKFKGGGGGYTF
TGTGCCAGCAGTAAATTTAAAGGGGGCGGCGGTGGCTACACCTTC
>TRBD2|.|TRBV6-9|TRBJ2-5
CASIISTSGSETQYF
TGTGCCAGCATTATATCGACTAGCGGGAGTGAGACCCAGTACTTC
>.|.|TRBV28|TRBJ1-6
CASSLFGAKGNSPLHF
TGTGCCAGCAGTTTATTTGGGGCGAAAGGTAATTCACCCCTCCACTTT